These T cell receptor beta chains were read from a single sample in a study of PD-L1 blockade in urothelial cancer. TCRdb keeps only in-frame clones here, not all; method: immunoSEQ multiplex PCR. Found here are 120,000 or so clones, roughly 83% of them singletons; the top ten hold roughly 2.4%. The specimen comprised PBMCs, sampled around atezolizumab (anti-PD-L1) treatment. Source of these receptors: a middle-aged man with urothelial cancer. Both conserved end residues are part of each CDR3. A D gene is named only where the DNA matches it firmly. Rows may omit the clone size; those that give it use once, few, many or a size class.

V gene	clone size	D gene	J gene	CDR3 DNA	CDR3 protein
TRBV19	-	TRBD1	TRBJ2-5	TGTGCCAGTAGTATAGACCGGGACAGATCCGAGACCCAGTACTTC	CASSIDRDRSETQYF
TRBV30	-	-	TRBJ2-5	TGTGCCTGGAGTACCCTAAGCGTCGGAGAGACCCAGTACTTC	CAWSTLSVGETQYF
TRBV28	-	TRBD2	TRBJ2-3	TGTGCCAGCAGTTCACCGGGACTAGCGGGAGGCCCTACAGATACGCAGTATTTT	CASSSPGLAGGPTDTQYF
TRBV6-5	-	TRBD1	TRBJ2-2	TGTGCCAGCAGACCCGGGACAGGGATCTCCGGGGAGCTGTTTTTT	CASRPGTGISGELFF
TRBV30	-	-	TRBJ1-5	TGTGCCTGGAGTTCTTCGGTGTTTGGGCCCCAGCATTTT	CAWSSSVFGPQHF
TRBV6-5	few	-	TRBJ1-2	TGTGCCAGCAGTTACGAAAGGACAGCCTCCTATGGCTACACCTTC	CASSYERTASYGYTF
TRBV5-6	-	-	TRBJ1-1	TGTGCCAGCAGCCCCGCCGGGGGGATGAACACTGAAGCTTTCTTT	CASSPAGGMNTEAFF
TRBV6-1	-	-	TRBJ1-5	TGTGCCAGCAGTGCGTTGCAGTTGAATCAGCCCCAGCATTTT	CASSALQLNQPQHF
TRBV7-3	-	-	TRBJ2-1	TGTGCCAGCGACCGCGCGGGTAAAAGAAATAGTGAGCAGTTCTTC	CASDRAGKRNSEQFF
TRBV15	-	TRBD2	TRBJ2-3	TGTGCCACCAGCAGAGGCGGACTAGCGAAAGATACGCAGTATTTT	CATSRGGLAKDTQYF
TRBV7-8	once	-	TRBJ2-7	TGTGCCAGCAGCCCTGGGACTCAGACCTACGAGCAGTACTTC	CASSPGTQTYEQYF
TRBV6-5	-	TRBD1	TRBJ2-7	TGTGCCAGCAGTTACCCCGGGACAGGGCCCTACGAGCAGTACTTC	CASSYPGTGPYEQYF
TRBV19	-	-	TRBJ1-5	TGTGCCAGTGCAGACACTCGCAATCAGCCCCAGCATTTT	CASADTRNQPQHF
TRBV6-1	-	TRBD1	TRBJ2-7	TGTGCCAGCAGTTTGGGGGACAGGGGAACCTACGAGCAGTACTTC	CASSLGDRGTYEQYF
TRBV10-2	-	TRBD2	TRBJ2-7	TGCGCCACCAGGGGACTAGCGGGAGGAGAGCAGTACTTC	CATRGLAGGEQYF
TRBV5-4	-	TRBD2	TRBJ2-5	TGTGCCAGCAGCTTTTCCGGGAGGGACCAAGAGACCCAGTACTTC	CASSFSGRDQETQYF
TRBV2	-	-	TRBJ2-1	TGTGCCAGCCGACTAGAGGTTAGCTCCTACAATGAGCAGTTCTTC	CASRLEVSSYNEQFF
TRBV6-6	-	-	TRBJ1-6	TGTGCCAGCAGTTACCCTGTGACAGTCCTTTCACCCCTCCACTTT	CASSYPVTVLSPLHF
TRBV2	-	-	TRBJ2-5	TGTGCCAGCACGACTTGGCTACAAGAGACCCAGTACTTC	CASTTWLQETQYF
TRBV18	-	-	TRBJ2-6	TGTGCCAGCTCACCCGGACAGACTGGGGCCAACGTCCTGACTTTC	CASSPGQTGANVLTF
TRBV15	-	TRBD2	TRBJ2-5	TGTGCCACCAGCAGAGTTCCTAGCGGCCAAGAGACCCAGTACTTC	CATSRVPSGQETQYF
TRBV14	-	TRBD1	TRBJ1-1	TGTGCCAGCAGCCAAATATTCGGTCAGGGGGCGAACACTGAAGCTTTCTTT	CASSQIFGQGANTEAFF
TRBV7-2	-	TRBD2	TRBJ2-2	TGTGCCAGCAGCCTGGGACTAGCGGTGAACACCGGGGAGCTGTTTTTT	CASSLGLAVNTGELFF
TRBV5-6	-	TRBD2	TRBJ2-7	TGTGCCAGCAGGCGACTAGCGGGGGGTTTCTACGAGCAGTACTTC	CASRRLAGGFYEQYF
TRBV11-2	-	TRBD2	TRBJ2-1	TGTGCCAGCAGCTCTAGCGGGAGGGTCATTTTCAATGAGCAGTTCTTC	CASSSSGRVIFNEQFF
TRBV28	-	-	TRBJ1-1	TGTGCCATCACTCTCTTGAACACTGAAGCTTTCTTT	CAITLLNTEAFF
TRBV4-1	-	-	TRBJ2-7	TGCGCCAGCAGCCAAGACCCGGGTAGCAGACGCTACGAGCAGTACTTC	CASSQDPGSRRYEQYF
TRBV6-5	-	TRBD2	TRBJ2-1	TGTGCCAGCAGTTACGCGGGGGTTGAGCAGTTCTTC	CASSYAGVEQFF
TRBV28	-	TRBD1	TRBJ2-3	TGTGCCAGCAGCATCGAAGACAGGGGGGTCACAGATACGCAGTATTTT	CASSIEDRGVTDTQYF
TRBV7-3	-	-	TRBJ2-3	TGTGCCAGCAGCCCCCCCGCGGGAGATACGCAGTATTTT	CASSPPAGDTQYF
TRBV9	-	-	TRBJ2-3	TGTGCCAGCAGCGTAGTGGAGGGTTGGACAGATACGCAGTATTTT	CASSVVEGWTDTQYF
TRBV28	-	-	TRBJ2-7	TGTGCCAGCAGTTTCCCCTCCCAGGGAAAATACGAGCAGTACTTC	CASSFPSQGKYEQYF
TRBV7-6	-	TRBD2	TRBJ2-2	TGTGCCAGCAGCTTCGGACTAGCGGGAGGGTCCGGGGAGCTGTTTTTT	CASSFGLAGGSGELFF
TRBV28	-	TRBD2	TRBJ2-3	TGTGCCAGCCCCTCCGGGGGGAAGCAGTATTTT	CASPSGGKQYF
TRBV14	-	TRBD2	TRBJ2-3	TGTGCCAGCAGCCCGACTAGCGGGATGGGTACAGATACGCAGTATTTT	CASSPTSGMGTDTQYF
TRBV9	once	TRBD1	TRBJ1-1	TGTGCCAGCGCACAGGGGCCGAACACTGAAGCTTTCTTT	CASAQGPNTEAFF
TRBV20-1	-	-	TRBJ2-1	TGCAGTACCGGAGGGCCATATGAGCAGTTCTTC	CSTGGPYEQFF
TRBV6-1	-	-	TRBJ1-4	TGTGCCAGCAGTGAAGCGGGGCCCTGGGGTGAAAAACTGTTTTTT	CASSEAGPWGEKLFF
TRBV10-3	-	-	TRBJ2-7	TGTGCCATCAGTACATTGGGGGGGGGCTCATACGAGCAGTACTTC	CAISTLGGGSYEQYF
TRBV6-5	-	TRBD1	TRBJ1-2	TGTGCCAGCAGTTACCACAGGGGGGGCTACACCTTC	CASSYHRGGYTF
TRBV6-5	-	-	TRBJ1-1	TGTGCCAGCAGTTACTCGAACCGAGTGAACACTGAAGCTTTCTTT	CASSYSNRVNTEAFF
TRBV7-2	-	TRBD1	TRBJ2-7	TGTGCCAGCAGCCCCGGGACAGGTGGGTGGGAGCAGTACTTC	CASSPGTGGWEQYF
TRBV11-2	-	TRBD1	TRBJ2-7	TGTGCCAGCAACTATGGACAGGGTTCCTACGAGCAGTACTTC	CASNYGQGSYEQYF
TRBV11-2	once	-	TRBJ1-1	TGTGCCAGCAGCTTAATTCAGGGTACTGAAGCTTTCTTT	CASSLIQGTEAFF
TRBV18	once	TRBD2	TRBJ2-1	TGTGCCAGCTCACCGGCTGGACTAGCGACGCGGCGGGCCTACAATGAGCAGTTCTTC	CASSPAGLATRRAYNEQFF
TRBV6-6	-	-	TRBJ2-5	TGTGCCAGCAGCCGAGGCAACCGGGAGACCCAGTACTTC	CASSRGNRETQYF
TRBV2	-	TRBD1	TRBJ1-5	TGTGCCAGCGGAACTTCCAGGACAGGGACTTATAGCAATCAGCCCCAGCATTTT	CASGTSRTGTYSNQPQHF
TRBV19	-	TRBD1	TRBJ1-5	TGTGCCAGTAGAAGACAGGGGGCGGGCAATCAGCCCCAGCATTTT	CASRRQGAGNQPQHF
TRBV7-2	-	TRBD2	TRBJ2-7	TGTGCCAGCAGCGCACTAGCGGAGGCCTACGAGCAGTACTTC	CASSALAEAYEQYF
TRBV4-2	-	-	TRBJ2-7	TGTGCCAGCAGCCGAAGGGCGGAGGGAAACTACGAGCAGTACTTC	CASSRRAEGNYEQYF